The 14 T cell receptor beta chains presented below share a single source sample, sequenced in a study of cytomegalovirus exposure and HLA in healthy donors. Profiled with immunoSEQ multiplex PCR; TCRdb holds only in-frame clones, not every one. The profile shows 200,000 to 300,000 clones, approximately 84% of them singletons. Sequencing was done on a sample of PBMCs. The receptors were sampled from a woman in her thirties in good health and CMV-seropositive.

The gene calls are TRBV10-1 and TRBJ2-7; D is possibly TRBD1 (6 bases). V was cut by 0 bases and J by 3 bases, with 18 bases left in between. CDR1 and CDR2 from the germline V gene are WNHNN and SYGVQD (reference sequence). The CDR3 is 17 residues long. The CDR3 DNA reads as TGCGCCAGCAGTGAGTCAGGGCTTTGGGCAGGGGACTACGAGCAGTACTTC. This sequence encodes CASSESGLWAGDYEQYF.

This clone was counted a single time. The J gene is TRBJ1-3, the V gene TRBV19; D is unresolved. The CDR3 is made up of 13 amino acids. V was shortened by 6 bases and J by 6 bases, with 12 bases between the two germline ends. Germline-derived CDR1 and CDR2 are LNHDA and SQIVND (reference sequence). The CDR3 is CASRLTGENTIYF. DNA of the CDR3: TGTGCCAGTAGACTGACCGGGGAAAACACCATATATTTT. The full variable domain, rest sourced from reference TRBV19 and TRBJ1-3, is DGGITQSPKYLFRKEGQNVTLSCEQNLNHDAMYWYRQDPGQGLRLIYYSQIVNDFQKGDIAEGYSVSREKKESFPLTVTSAQKNPTAFYLCASRLTGENTIYFGEGSWLTVV.

The chain uses TRBV2 and TRBJ1-1, with D possibly TRBD1 on 5 matching bases. The CDR3 covers 14 residues. V was cut by 4 bases and J by 1 base, with 10 bases left in between. CDR1 and CDR2 (germline): SNHLY, FYNNEI. The CDR3 DNA reads as TGTGCCAGCAGTGGAGGACATCAGAACACTGAAGCTTTCTTT. Its protein is CASSGGHQNTEAFF.

The chain employs TRBV4-1 and TRBJ1-3; D is unresolved. V was pared by 5 bases and J by 2 bases, with 7 bases between. The CDR3 has 13 amino acids. The germline V gene has CDR1 MGHRA and CDR2 YSYEKL. The CDR3 is CASSAGPGNTIYF. The CDR3 DNA sequence: TGCGCCAGCAGCGCAGGTCCTGGAAACACCATATATTTT.

V gene TRBV7-3 combines with J gene TRBJ2-1; 10 bases match TRBD2. The germline CDR1 and CDR2 sequences are SGHTA and FQGTGA. J gave up 5 bases and V 5 bases, and 6 bases lay outside the gene matches. There are 15 residues in the CDR3. Written as DNA, the CDR3 is TGTGCCAGCAGCGTCCGACTAGCGGGCCACAATGAGCAGTTCTTC. It specifies CASSVRLAGHNEQFF. The full variable domain, with the rest looked up from reference TRBV7-3 and TRBJ2-1, is GAGVSQTPSNKVTEKGKYVELRCDPISGHTALYWYRQSLGQGPEFLIYFQGTGAADDSGLPNDRFFAVRPEGSVSTLKIQRTERGDSAVYLCASSVRLAGHNEQFFGPGTRLTVL.

V gene TRBV6-4 combines with J gene TRBJ1-5; 8 nucleotides agree with TRBD1. Germline trimming cut 5 bases from V and 3 bases from J; bases unmatched to any gene: 9. CDR1 MRHNA and CDR2 SNTAGT come from the germline V gene. CDR3 length: 16 amino acids. The CDR3 DNA reads TGTGCCAGCAGTCCCAGGGGGCTCGGGGACAATCAGCCCCAGCATTTT. Amino acid sequence: CASSPRGLGDNQPQHF.

The genes are TRBV27 and TRBJ2-3; 8 bases map to TRBD1. The germline CDR1 and CDR2 sequences are MNHEY and SMNVEV (reference sequence). V gave up 5 bases and J gave up 4 bases; unmatched junction bases: 2. The CDR3 contains 13 residues. The DNA for the CDR3 is TGTGCCAGCAGTGACAGGGGCGCAGATACGCAGTATTTT. It yields the protein CASSDRGADTQYF.

The chain links TRBV19 to TRBJ1-5; perhaps TRBD1 as D (5 bases). The ends were cut back, 10 bases at V and 0 bases at J, with 10 bases in the middle. Per the germline V gene, CDR1 is LNHDA and CDR2 is SQIVND (reference sequence). This CDR3 spans 13 amino acids. CDR3 amino acids: CATRQFSNQPQHF. CDR3 sequence (DNA): TGTGCCACTCGACAGTTTAGCAATCAGCCCCAGCATTTT.

The CDR3 region is CASSPRFAQETQYF. For the CDR3, the DNA is TGTGCCAGCAGCCCCCGGTTTGCCCAAGAGACCCAGTACTTC. The chain uses TRBV7-7 and TRBJ2-5; D is unclear. V lost 5 bases, J lost 1 base, and 11 bases lay in between. CDR3 length: 14 amino acids. CDR1 and CDR2 (germline): SSHAT, FNYEAQ (reference sequence).

This clone was counted a single time. The chain is built from TRBV10-2 and TRBJ2-2, with 8 bases lining up with TRBD2. The CDR3 loop spans 14 amino acids. V lost 6 bases, J lost 7 bases, and 7 bases stayed unmatched. The germline V gene has CDR1 WSHSY and CDR2 SAAADI. Here the CDR3 DNA reads TGCGCCAGCAGAGGCAGCGGGAGAGTCGGGGAGCTGTTTTTT. It codes for CASRGSGRVGELFF.

This chain uses TRBV7-9 with TRBJ2-5, with 14 bases matching TRBD2. The CDR3 covers 17 residues. Looked up from germline, CDR1 is SEHNR and CDR2 is FQNEAQ (reference sequence). J gave up 0 bases and V 2 bases, and 2 bases lay outside the gene matches. The CDR3 bases are TGTGCCAGCAGCTTAACGACTAGCGGGAGGGACCAAGAGACCCAGTACTTC. Translating it yields CASSLTTSGRDQETQYF.

The rearrangement uses TRBV5-4 and TRBJ2-5; D is perhaps TRBD2 (6 bases). Germline values: CDR1 SGHNT, CDR2 YYREEE (reference sequence). Trimming removed 4 bases from V and 1 base from J, with 14 bases in between. CDR3 length: 15 residues. The CDR3 nucleotides are TGTGCCAGCAGCATTAACCGGGGGTTCCAAGAGACCCAGTACTTC. The encoded protein is CASSINRGFQETQYF.

This clone was seen more than once but under ten times. The chain combines TRBV20-1 with TRBJ1-2; D ambiguous. Germline V gives CDR1 DFQATT, CDR2 SNEGSKA (reference sequence). This CDR3 region has 10 residues. The V end was cut by 6 bases, the J end by 4 bases, with 6 bases between. For the CDR3, the DNA is TGCAGTGCACGGTCCTATGGCTACACCTTC. This encodes CSARSYGYTF.

J is TRBJ2-7 and V is TRBV27; 12 nucleotides line up with TRBD2. J lost 2 bases, V lost 4 bases, and 9 bases had no gene match. This CDR3 is 17 amino acids long. Germline V gene lookup returns CDR1 MNHEY and CDR2 SMNVEV (reference sequence). CDR3 coding DNA: TGTGCCAGCAGTTCCGTGACTAGCGGGAGCTACCCCTACGAGCAGTACTTC. As protein: CASSSVTSGSYPYEQYF.